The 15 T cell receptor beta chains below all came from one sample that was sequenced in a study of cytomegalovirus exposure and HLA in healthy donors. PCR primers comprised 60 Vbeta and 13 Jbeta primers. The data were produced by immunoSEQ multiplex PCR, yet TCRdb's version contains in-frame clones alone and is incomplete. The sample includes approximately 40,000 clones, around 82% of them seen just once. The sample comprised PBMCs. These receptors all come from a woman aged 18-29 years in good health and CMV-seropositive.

CDR3 DNA sequence: TGCGCCAGCAGCCGCATCGGGGACAGTGAAGCTTTCTTT. Amino acids: CASSRIGDSEAFF. This chain links TRBV4-1 with TRBJ1-1; TRBD1 matches 7 bases. Germline CDR1 MGHRA, CDR2 YSYEKL. The CDR3 totals 13 residues. Trimming at V came to 4 bases and at J to 7 bases, leaving 6 bases not matched to a gene.

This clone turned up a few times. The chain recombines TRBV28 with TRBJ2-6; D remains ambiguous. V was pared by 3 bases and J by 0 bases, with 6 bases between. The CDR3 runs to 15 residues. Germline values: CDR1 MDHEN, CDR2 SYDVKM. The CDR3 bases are TGTGCCAGCAGTTTCCAGTTCTCTGGGGCCAACGTCCTGACTTTC. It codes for CASSFQFSGANVLTF.

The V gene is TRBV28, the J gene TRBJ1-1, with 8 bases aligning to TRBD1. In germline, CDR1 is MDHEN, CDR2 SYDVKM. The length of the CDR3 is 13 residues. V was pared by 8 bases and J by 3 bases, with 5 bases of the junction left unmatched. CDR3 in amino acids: CASRGQGYTEAFF. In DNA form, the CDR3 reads TGTGCCAGCCGCGGACAGGGATACACTGAAGCTTTCTTT.

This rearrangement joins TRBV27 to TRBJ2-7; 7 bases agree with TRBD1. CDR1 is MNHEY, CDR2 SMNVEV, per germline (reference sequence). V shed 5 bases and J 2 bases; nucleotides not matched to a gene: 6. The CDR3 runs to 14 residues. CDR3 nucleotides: TGTGCCAGCAGTGACAGGGTGGAGACCTACGAGCAGTACTTC. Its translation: CASSDRVETYEQYF.

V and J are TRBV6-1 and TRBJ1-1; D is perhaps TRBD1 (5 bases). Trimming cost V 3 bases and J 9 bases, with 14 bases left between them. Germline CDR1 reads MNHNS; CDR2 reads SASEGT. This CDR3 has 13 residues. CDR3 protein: CASSDLGPQKAFF. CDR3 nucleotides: TGTGCCAGCAGTGACCTGGGGCCCCAAAAAGCTTTCTTT.

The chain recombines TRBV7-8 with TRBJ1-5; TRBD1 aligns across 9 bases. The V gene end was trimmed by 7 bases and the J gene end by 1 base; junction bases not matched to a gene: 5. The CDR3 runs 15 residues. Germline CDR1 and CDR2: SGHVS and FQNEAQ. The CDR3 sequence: CASTRDRGSNQPQHF. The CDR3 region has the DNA TGTGCCAGCACCCGAGACAGGGGGAGCAATCAGCCCCAGCATTTT.

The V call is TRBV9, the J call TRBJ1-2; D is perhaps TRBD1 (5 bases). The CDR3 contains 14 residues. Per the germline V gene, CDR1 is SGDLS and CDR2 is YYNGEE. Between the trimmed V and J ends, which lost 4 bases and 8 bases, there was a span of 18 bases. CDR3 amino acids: CASSPREGVGGYTF. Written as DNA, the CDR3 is TGTGCCAGCAGCCCCCGAGAAGGGGTGGGCGGCTACACCTTC.

CDR3 nucleotides: TGTGCCAGCAGTTGGACAGGTGGGAATTCACCCCTCCACTTT. Its protein is CASSWTGGNSPLHF. This rearrangement joins TRBV27 to TRBJ1-6, with 7 nucleotides matching TRBD1. This CDR3 has 14 amino acids. V shed 4 bases and J 7 bases; nucleotides not matched to a gene: 4. Germline CDR1 MNHEY, CDR2 SMNVEV (reference sequence).

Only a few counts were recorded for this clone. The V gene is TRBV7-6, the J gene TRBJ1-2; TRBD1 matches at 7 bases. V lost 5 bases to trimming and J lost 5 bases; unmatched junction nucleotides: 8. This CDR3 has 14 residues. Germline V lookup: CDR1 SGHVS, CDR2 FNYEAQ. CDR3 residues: CASSARQGGYGYTF. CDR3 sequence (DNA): TGTGCCAGCAGCGCCCGACAGGGTGGGTATGGCTACACCTTC.

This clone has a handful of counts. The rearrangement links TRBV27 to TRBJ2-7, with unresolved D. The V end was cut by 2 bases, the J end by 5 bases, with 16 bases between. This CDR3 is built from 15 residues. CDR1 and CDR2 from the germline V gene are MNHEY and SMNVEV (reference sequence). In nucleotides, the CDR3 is TGTGCCAGCAGTTTAATTACCCCTCTCCGGGACGAGCAGTACTTC. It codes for CASSLITPLRDEQYF.

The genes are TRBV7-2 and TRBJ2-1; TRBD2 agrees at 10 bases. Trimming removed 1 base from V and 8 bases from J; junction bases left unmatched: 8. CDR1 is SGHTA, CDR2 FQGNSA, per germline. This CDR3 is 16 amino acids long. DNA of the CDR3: TGTGCCAGCAGCTTAGATTTGGCTAGCGGGAGCCATGAGCAGTTCTTC. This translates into CASSLDLASGSHEQFF.

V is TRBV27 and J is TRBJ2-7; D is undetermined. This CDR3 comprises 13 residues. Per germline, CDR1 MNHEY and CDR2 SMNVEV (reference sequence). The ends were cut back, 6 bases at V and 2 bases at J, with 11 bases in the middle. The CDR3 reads CASSYEPTYEQYF. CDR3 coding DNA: TGTGCCAGCAGCTATGAGCCAACCTACGAGCAGTACTTC.

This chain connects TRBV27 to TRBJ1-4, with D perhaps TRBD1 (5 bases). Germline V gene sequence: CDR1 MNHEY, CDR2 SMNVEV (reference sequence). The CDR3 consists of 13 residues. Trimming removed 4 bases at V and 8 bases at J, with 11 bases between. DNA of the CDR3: TGTGCCAGCAGTTCCGGGACTTGGGAAAAACTGTTTTTT. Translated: CASSSGTWEKLFF. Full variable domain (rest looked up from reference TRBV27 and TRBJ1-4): EAQVTQNPRYLITVTGKKLTVTCSQNMNHEYMSWYRQDPGLGLRQIYYSMNVEVTDKGDVPEGYKVSRKEKRNFPLILESPSPNQTSLYFCASSSGTWEKLFFGSGTQLSVL.

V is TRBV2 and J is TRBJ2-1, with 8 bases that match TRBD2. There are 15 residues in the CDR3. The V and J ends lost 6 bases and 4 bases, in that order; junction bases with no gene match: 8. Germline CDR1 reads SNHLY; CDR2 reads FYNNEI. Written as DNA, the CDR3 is TGTGCCAGCAGGGGCGCTAGCGGGTTGTACAATGAGCAGTTCTTC. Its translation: CASRGASGLYNEQFF.

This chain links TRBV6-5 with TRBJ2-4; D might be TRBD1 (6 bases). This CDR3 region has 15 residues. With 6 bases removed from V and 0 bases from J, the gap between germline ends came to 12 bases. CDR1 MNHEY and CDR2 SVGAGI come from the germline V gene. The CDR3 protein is CASSPDSPAKNIQYF. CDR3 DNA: TGTGCCAGCAGCCCGGACAGCCCAGCCAAAAACATTCAGTACTTC.